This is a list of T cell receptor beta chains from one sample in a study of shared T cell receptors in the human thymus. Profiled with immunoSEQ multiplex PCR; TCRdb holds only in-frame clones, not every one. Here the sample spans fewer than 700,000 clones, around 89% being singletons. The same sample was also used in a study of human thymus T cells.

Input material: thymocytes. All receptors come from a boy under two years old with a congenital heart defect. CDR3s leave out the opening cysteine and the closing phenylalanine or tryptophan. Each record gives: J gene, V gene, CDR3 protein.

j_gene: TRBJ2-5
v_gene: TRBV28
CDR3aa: ASSPPDRAGETQY

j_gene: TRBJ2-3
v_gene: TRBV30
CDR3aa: AWSPPRRDTQY

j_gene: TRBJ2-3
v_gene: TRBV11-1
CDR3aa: ASGRLAGGPGTDTQY

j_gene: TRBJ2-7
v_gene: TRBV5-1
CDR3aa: ASSSSTSGEY

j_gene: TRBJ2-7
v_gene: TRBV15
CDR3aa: ATSRDGLAAAYEQY

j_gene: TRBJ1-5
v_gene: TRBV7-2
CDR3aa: ASSLSIGGDTGQPQH

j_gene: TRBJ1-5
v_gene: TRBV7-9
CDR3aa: ASSLDRANQPQH

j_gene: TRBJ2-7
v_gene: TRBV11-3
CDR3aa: ASSSDLGQFYEQY

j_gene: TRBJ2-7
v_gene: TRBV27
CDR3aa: ATSRLAGGYEQY

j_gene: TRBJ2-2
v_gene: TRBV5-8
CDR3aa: ASVRLAGNTGELF

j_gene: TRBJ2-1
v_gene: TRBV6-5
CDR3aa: ASRLLAGYEQF